The 13 T cell receptor beta chains in this list originate from one sample, sequenced in a study of T-cell reconstitution after alpha-beta-depleted transplantation in children. The library targeted TCRbeta and was prepared with unique molecular identifiers. TCRdb re-analysed the PCR reads in MiXCR, keeping a single row per CDR3 protein. The repertoire includes about 980,000 distinct CDR3 sequences, around 30% of them detected once, and about 28% sits in the top ten. Sequenced material: PBMCs, mostly from graft donor cells, taken 360 days after TCRalphabeta/CD19-depleted stem cell transplant. These receptors came from a boy under two years old who had a stem cell transplant for SCID, so the T cells may come from the graft donor.

This clonotype was observed a few times. The chain joins TRBV20-1 to TRBJ2-3, with 10 nucleotides matching TRBD1. The CDR3 contains 15 residues. Germline V gives CDR1 DFQATT, CDR2 SNEGSKA (reference sequence). Losses at the gene ends were 3 bases for V and 4 bases for J; bases not matched to a gene: 7. The chain's CDR3 is CSASRADRGADTQYF. CDR3 in DNA: TGCAGTGCTAGTAGAGCGGACAGGGGGGCAGATACGCAGTATTTT.

The rearrangement links TRBV4-3 to TRBJ1-5; D is uncertain. The V end lost 0 bases, the J end lost 4 bases, and 10 bases lay between the germline ends. The CDR3 has 15 residues. Germline CDR1 and CDR2: LGHNA and YSLEER. CDR3 DNA: TGCGCCAGCAGCCAAGATTGGGCAGATAATCAGCCCCAGCATTTT. This sequence encodes CASSQDWADNQPQHF.

The rearrangement uses TRBV7-2 and TRBJ2-3; the match to TRBD2 covers 9 bases. CDR1 is SGHTA, CDR2 FQGNSA, per germline. This CDR3 has 16 residues. V lost 1 base, J lost 3 bases, and 5 bases stayed unmatched. The CDR3 loop reads CASSLERAGGTDTQYF. In nucleotides, the CDR3 is TGTGCCAGCAGCTTAGAGAGAGCGGGGGGAACAGATACGCAGTATTTT.

This clonotype has a single count. V usage is TRBV5-1 and J usage is TRBJ2-1, with 10 nucleotides matching TRBD1. The CDR3 covers 18 residues. Germline V gives CDR1 SGHRS, CDR2 YFSETQ. V dropped 0 bases and J dropped 3; count of bases not matched to a gene: 9. The CDR3 loop is CASSLVTGGPGYYNEQFF. As DNA, the CDR3 is TGCGCCAGCAGCTTGGTGACAGGGGGCCCGGGATACTACAATGAGCAGTTCTTC.

V usage is TRBV12-3 or TRBV12-4 and J usage is TRBJ1-5; D gene uncertain. The CDR3 has 14 amino acids. Trimming cost V 0 bases and J 11 bases, with 14 bases left between them. The CDR3 coding sequence is TGTGCCAGCAGTTTAGCGCTCAGGCAAAAGTCCCAGCATTTT. Translating gives CASSLALRQKSQHF.

The V call is TRBV4-1, the J call TRBJ2-6; D ambiguous. This CDR3 comprises 16 residues. The V end was cut by 0 bases, the J end by 2 bases, with 8 bases between. In germline, CDR1 is MGHRA, CDR2 YSYEKL. This CDR3 reads CASSQDVGTGANVLTF. CDR3 in DNA: TGCGCCAGCAGCCAAGACGTAGGGACTGGGGCCAACGTCCTGACTTTC.

This clonotype was counted at least ten times. The chain carries TRBV24-1 and TRBJ2-2; 7 positions agree with TRBD2. The germline V gene has CDR1 KGHDR and CDR2 SFDVKD. The CDR3 is 15 residues long. Unmatched junction bases numbered 1, after V lost 4 bases and J lost 0 bases. CDR3 nucleotides: TGTGCCACCAGTGAGGGGGGGACGAACACCGGGGAGCTGTTTTTT. It is translated as CATSEGGTNTGELFF.

V is TRBV6-5 and J is TRBJ1-5; 10 bases line up with TRBD1. The CDR3 spans 17 residues. V was pared by 5 bases and J by 4 bases, with 11 bases of the junction left unmatched. Germline V lookup: CDR1 MNHEY, CDR2 SVGAGI. The CDR3 bases are TGTGCCAGCAGTCCTTCGACCGGACAGGGGGGAAATCAGCCCCAGCATTTT. The encoded protein is CASSPSTGQGGNQPQHF.

The rearrangement uses TRBV28 and TRBJ2-4; 7 bases fit TRBD1. Unmatched junction bases numbered 11, after V lost 5 bases and J lost 1 base. Per the germline V gene, CDR1 is MDHEN and CDR2 is SYDVKM. The CDR3 is 17 amino acids. The CDR3 sequence is CASSKPEQGIAKNIQYF. Written as DNA, the CDR3 is TGTGCCAGCAGTAAGCCCGAACAGGGGATTGCCAAAAACATTCAGTACTTC.

This chain's CDR3 is CASSPLSTGEPDTQYF. The CDR3, as DNA: TGTGCCAGCTCACCACTCTCAACAGGGGAACCAGATACGCAGTATTTT. The chain combines TRBV18 with TRBJ2-3; 7 bases fit TRBD1. This CDR3 spans 16 amino acids. From germline, CDR1 is KGHSH and CDR2 LQKENI. Trimming took 1 base from V and 4 from J; bases not matched to a gene: 8.

This clonotype was detected a few times. This sequence joins TRBV7-9 and TRBJ2-3; the match to TRBD1 covers 7 bases. V gave up 4 bases and J gave up 4 bases; unmatched junction bases: 5. This CDR3 comprises 14 residues. Germline CDR1 is SEHNR and CDR2 is FQNEAQ (reference sequence). This CDR3 is CASSSATGSDTQYF. CDR3 sequence (DNA): TGTGCCAGCAGCTCCGCGACAGGGTCAGATACGCAGTATTTT.

The CDR3 bases are TGTGCCAGCAGTGGAGGGGAGTACTATGGCTACACCTTC. Translation gives CASSGGEYYGYTF. V gene TRBV2 combines with J gene TRBJ1-2, with D possibly matching TRBD1 (5 bases). The V and J ends lost 4 bases and 3 bases respectively, with 9 bases between them. CDR1 is SNHLY and CDR2 is FYNNEI in the germline V gene. This CDR3 region has 13 residues.

A single count supports this clonotype. The J gene is TRBJ1-1, the V gene TRBV4-2; tentatively, D is TRBD1 (5 bases). This CDR3 contains 14 residues. Germline CDR1 reads LGHNA; CDR2 reads YNFKEQ. The V end lost 2 bases, the J end lost 3 bases, and 10 bases lay between the germline ends. For the CDR3, the DNA is TGTGCCAGCAGCCAACCGCAGGGAGACACTGAAGCTTTCTTT. It specifies CASSQPQGDTEAFF.